This TCR beta chain was identified during a study of blood T cell repertoires in COVID-19. The data were produced by immunoSEQ multiplex PCR, yet TCRdb's version contains in-frame clones alone and is incomplete. Of tens of thousands of clones listed, around 72% were seen once; the top ten hold roughly 3.9%. The germline V gene has CDR1 KGHSH and CDR2 LQKENI. CDR3 length: 14 amino acids. The trim removed 3 bases at V and 1 base at J, leaving 1 base unmatched. The sequence came from a man between 65 and 79 years old with COVID-19, enrolled during active disease. The chain combines TRBV18 with TRBJ1-1; TRBD1 matches at 8 bases. The specimen was peripheral blood. The CDR3 reads CASSPGTGNTEAFF. CDR3 coding DNA: TGTGCCAGCTCACCGGGGACAGGGAACACTGAAGCTTTCTTT.